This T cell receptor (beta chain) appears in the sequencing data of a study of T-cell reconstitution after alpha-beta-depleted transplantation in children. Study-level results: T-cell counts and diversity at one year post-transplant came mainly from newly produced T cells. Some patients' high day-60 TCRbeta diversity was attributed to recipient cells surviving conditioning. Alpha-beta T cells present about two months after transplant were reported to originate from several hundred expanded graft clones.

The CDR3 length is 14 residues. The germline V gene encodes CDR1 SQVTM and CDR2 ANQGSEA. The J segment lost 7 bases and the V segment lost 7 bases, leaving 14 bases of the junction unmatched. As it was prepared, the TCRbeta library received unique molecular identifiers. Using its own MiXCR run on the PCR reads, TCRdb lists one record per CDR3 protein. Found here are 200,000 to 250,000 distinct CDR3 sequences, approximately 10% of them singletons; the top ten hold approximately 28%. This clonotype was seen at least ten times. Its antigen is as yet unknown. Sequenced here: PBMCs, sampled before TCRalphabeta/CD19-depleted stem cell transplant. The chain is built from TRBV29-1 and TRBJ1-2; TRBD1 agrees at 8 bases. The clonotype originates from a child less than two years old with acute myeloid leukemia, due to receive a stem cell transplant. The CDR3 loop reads CSANPGGEVGGYTF. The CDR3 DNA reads TGCAGCGCTAATCCAGGGGGCGAGGTTGGTGGCTACACCTTC.